These 7 T cell receptor beta chains came from one sample sequenced in a study of CD8+ T cells in alopecia areata. The sample's treatment: oral pan-JAK inhibitor, 5-10 mg twice daily. Following RNA extraction, reverse transcription yielded cDNA that acted as the sequencing template. Method: immunoSEQ multiplex PCR; TCRdb's copy keeps in-frame clones and lacks some. This sample has 150,000 to 200,000 clones, with less than 70% found just once. Sequencing was performed on CD8+ T cells sorted from blood, taken at week 24, from a patient treated with tofacitinib. The source is a human donor with alopecia areata.

The chain is built from TRBV4-2 and TRBJ2-7; either TRBD1 or TRBD2 may supply D (5 bases each). Germline V CDR1 and CDR2: LGHNA, YNFKEQ. The CDR3 has 13 residues. The ends were cut back, 0 bases at V and 4 bases at J, with 7 bases in the middle. CDR3 loop: CASSQEGRYEQYF. DNA for the CDR3: TGTGCCAGCAGCCAAGAGGGACGGTACGAGCAGTACTTC.

The chain combines TRBV13 with TRBJ2-1, with D unresolved. The V gene lost 5 bases and the J gene lost 0 bases, with 5 bases spanning the gap. The CDR3 is 13 amino acids. From germline, CDR1 is PRHDT and CDR2 FYEKMQ (reference sequence). The DNA of the CDR3 is TGTGCCAGCAGCCCAGGCTCCTACAATGAGCAGTTCTTC. Protein sequence: CASSPGSYNEQFF. Full variable domain (outside the CDR3, taken from reference TRBV13 and TRBJ2-1): AAGVIQSPRHLIKEKRETATLKCYPIPRHDTVYWYQQGPGQDPQFLISFYEKMQSDKGSIPDRFSAQQFSDYHSELNMSSLELGDSALYFCASSPGSYNEQFFGPGTRLTVL.

The V and J genes are TRBV13 and TRBJ1-2, with TRBD1 as a possible D gene (5 bases). From germline, CDR1 is PRHDT and CDR2 FYEKMQ (reference sequence). V was cut by 4 bases and J by 7 bases, with 13 bases left in between. This CDR3 region has 13 residues. The CDR3 protein is CASSSWDGSGYTF. As DNA, the CDR3 is TGTGCCAGCAGCTCGTGGGACGGGAGTGGCTACACCTTC.

V usage is TRBV9 and J usage is TRBJ1-5; D ambiguous. CDR1 is SGDLS, CDR2 YYNGEE, per germline. This CDR3 comprises 13 residues. Trimming stripped 0 bases from V and 3 bases from J, with 4 bases between. Here the CDR3 DNA reads TGTGCCAGCAGCGTAGACGACAATCAGCCCCAGCATTTT. Translation: CASSVDDNQPQHF.

The chain combines TRBV18 with TRBJ1-1; D perhaps matches TRBD1 (5 bases). Looked up from germline, CDR1 is KGHSH and CDR2 is LQKENI. The CDR3 is made up of 15 amino acids. Trimming took off 4 bases at V and 5 bases at J, with 17 bases between the two ends. The CDR3 region has the DNA TGTGCCAGCTCACTCGAAAGAGGGGCCGGAACTGAAGCTTTCTTT. Translated: CASSLERGAGTEAFF.

V and J are TRBV30 and TRBJ2-1; 8 bases agree with TRBD2. Germline CDR1 reads GTSNPN; CDR2 reads SVGIG (reference sequence). J gave up 10 bases and V 0 bases, and 5 bases lay outside the gene matches. The CDR3 extends over 13 amino acids. The CDR3 loop reads CAWSVLGGGEQFF. CDR3 DNA sequence: TGTGCCTGGAGTGTACTGGGCGGGGGGGAGCAGTTCTTC.

V and J are TRBV9 and TRBJ1-6; 10 positions agree with TRBD1. Germline V gene sequence: CDR1 SGDLS, CDR2 YYNGEE. The CDR3 runs 15 residues. Trimming cost V 4 bases and J 10 bases; bases outside gene matches: 8. The CDR3 nucleotides read TGTGCCAGCAGCTCGGGACAGGGGAAGGGCTCACCCCTCCACTTT. This translates into CASSSGQGKGSPLHF.